This TCR beta chain was captured in a study of T cell responses to AZD1222 COVID-19 vaccine (dated by TCRdb to the early 2020s). Background on the whole study: A total of approximately 240 trial participants underwent TCR sequencing, of whom about 210 received two doses of AZD1222 and about 26 received two doses of the MenACWY control vaccine. Trial participants were enrolled by age into 18-55, 56-69 and 70-plus year subgroups, with about 150, 28 and 57 TCR-sequenced participants respectively. The research as a whole found: In the small 56-69-year group, the increase in depth fell short of significance, most likely because of low power. Conclusions about previously exposed vaccinees are limited because only five to seven AZD1222 recipients were SARS-CoV-2 seropositive at baseline. Participants were mostly white British, with more females than males. The authors suggested clonal diversity may have been underestimated. After two AZD1222 doses, spike-specific TCR breadth and depth were significantly higher than at day 0 and than in MenACWY recipients. The whole spike protein was spanned by vaccine-associated CD4 TCRs, and dominant responses were seen in regions 160-218 and 743-854. Reportedly, almost half of the unique spike-specific TCRs recognized epitopes lying outside the regions that are mutated in the B.1.351 and B.1.1.7 variants. Because no samples from the day 14 peak response were available, repertoires could be characterized only after the peak T cell response.

The germline V gene yields SGHTA for CDR1 and FQGNSA for CDR2. The CDR3, cysteine through phenylalanine, is 12 amino acids long. The retained sequence is limited to the CDR3, 36 bases, with the frame set at the first base. Trimming removed 5 bases from V and 5 bases from J, leaving 9 bases between the germline ends. The CDR3 regions of human TCRbeta chains were subjected to immunosequencing. The authors' pipeline ran thus. TCRs in the repertoires were matched against a reference library of SARS-CoV-2-specific TCRs that had been generated with the MIRA antigen-specificity platform. Breadth was defined as the fraction of unique TCRs that were SARS-CoV-2-associated. Depth was defined as the fraction of total T cells that were SARS-CoV-2-associated. Each spike-specific TCR was assigned to its reactive spike region and to a CD4 or CD8 class using the MIRA data. Log10-transformed breadth and depth values were compared by one-way ANOVA with Sidak's multiple comparisons tests. Here the immuneACCESS table is served through TCRdb, limited to in-frame sequences with V and J called. Missing clones are a known gap in these copies; in checked studies unresolved V genes cover under half, and the rest lacks a known reason. Clone size and the V and J calls come from that table; the DNA yielded D and trimming. This sample comprises approximately 100,000 clones, 87% of them detected only once. Roughly 2.5% of the sample is held by the ten biggest clonotypes.

This clone has more than one count but fewer than ten. Its binding antigen is unknown. The sample holds no much larger clone one base away, and base qualities are not on file. In the paper's terms, the time point label means: about 28 days (+/-7) after the second vaccine dose. Because spike-specific TCR depth and breadth did not differ between the two schedules, AZD1222 recipients who got a second dose at roughly 4 weeks were pooled with those who got a second dose at roughly 12 weeks. Vaccinee samples were obtained from the UK trials COV001 and COV002, which included a single-blind randomized controlled phase 2/3 trial of AZD1222 (ChAdOx1 nCoV-19) in healthy adults. For TCRbeta chain sequencing, PBMC samples from trial participants were taken at day 0 and at day 28 after the second dose.

The chain couples TRBV7-2 to TRBJ2-5, with the D gene uncertain. Specimen: peripheral blood, collected 28 days after the second AZD1222 dose. The clonotype was recovered from an adult who received the AZD1222 COVID-19 vaccine. The DNA reads as follows: TGTGCCAGCAGCCCCTCGATCGAGACCCAGTACTTC. It translates to CASSPSIETQYF.